This entry concerns a single TCR beta chain. Its antigen is not identified. Data came from immunoSEQ multiplex PCR; TCRdb stores just in-frame clones and leaves some out. The sample holds some 98,000 clones, over 75% seen once. The investigators sampled blood at baseline, at cycle 4 day 1, and at cycle 7 day 1. V lost 5 bases to trimming and J lost 1 base; unmatched junction nucleotides: 11. CDR3 length equals 17 residues. Germline V gene sequence: CDR1 LGHNA, CDR2 YNFKEQ. The data derive from a study of OX40 agonist ivuxolimab in advanced cancers. As for the study in general: Intravenous ivuxolimab at 0.01 to 10 mg/kg was given to patients every 2 weeks. Under the entry rules, prior anti-PD-1, anti-PD-L1 or anti-CTLA-4 therapy was allowed, and 35% to 40% had some. Notes on the study in general: More expanded clones were seen, on average, in CD8+ T cells than in CD4+.

J is TRBJ1-1 and V is TRBV4-2; 9 bases match TRBD1. The material was CD4+ or CD8+ T cells sorted from blood, obtained in a trial of the OX40 agonist ivuxolimab. The origin of this receptor is an adult with an advanced solid tumor such as melanoma, head and neck, liver or kidney cancer. This CDR3 is CASSEVDLGQGNTEAFF. The DNA of the CDR3 is TGTGCCAGCAGCGAAGTCGACCTGGGACAGGGGAACACTGAAGCTTTCTTT.